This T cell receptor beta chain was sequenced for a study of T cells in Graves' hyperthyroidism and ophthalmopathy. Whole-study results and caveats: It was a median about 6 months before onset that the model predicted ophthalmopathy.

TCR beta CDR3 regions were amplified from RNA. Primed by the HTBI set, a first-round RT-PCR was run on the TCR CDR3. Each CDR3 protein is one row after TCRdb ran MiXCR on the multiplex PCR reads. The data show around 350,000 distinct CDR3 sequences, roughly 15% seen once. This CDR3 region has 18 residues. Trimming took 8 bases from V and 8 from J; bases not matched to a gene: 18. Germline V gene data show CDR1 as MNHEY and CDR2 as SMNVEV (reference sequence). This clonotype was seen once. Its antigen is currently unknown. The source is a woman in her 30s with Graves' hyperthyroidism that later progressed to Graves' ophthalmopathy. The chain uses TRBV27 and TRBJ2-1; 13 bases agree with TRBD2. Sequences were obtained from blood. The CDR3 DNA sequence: TGTGCCAGCGGGCGCGGCCACGGACTAGCGGGAGAGCTCGATGAGCAGTTCTTC. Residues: CASGRGHGLAGELDEQFF.